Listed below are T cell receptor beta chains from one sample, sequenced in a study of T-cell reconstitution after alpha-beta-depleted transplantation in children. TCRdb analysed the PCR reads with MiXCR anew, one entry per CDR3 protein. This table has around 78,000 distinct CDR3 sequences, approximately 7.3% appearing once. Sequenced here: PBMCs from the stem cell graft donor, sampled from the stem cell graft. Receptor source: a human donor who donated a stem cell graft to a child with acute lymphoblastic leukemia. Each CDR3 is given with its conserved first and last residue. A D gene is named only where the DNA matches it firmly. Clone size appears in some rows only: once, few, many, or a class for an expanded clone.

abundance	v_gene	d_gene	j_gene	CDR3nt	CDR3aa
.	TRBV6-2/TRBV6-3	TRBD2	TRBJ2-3	TGTGCCAGCAGTTGGACTAGCGGGGCCACAGATACGCAGTATTTT	CASSWTSGATDTQYF
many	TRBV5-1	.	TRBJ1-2	TGCGCCAGCAGCTTGGGCGCATTAAGATCCTATGGCTACACCTTC	CASSLGALRSYGYTF
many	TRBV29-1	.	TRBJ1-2	TGCAGCGTTGAAGCTCGAGACAACCGAGGCTACACCTTC	CSVEARDNRGYTF
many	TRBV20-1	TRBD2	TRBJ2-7	TGCAGTGCTAGGACTAGCGGGACCAGCGGGCAGTACTTC	CSARTSGTSGQYF
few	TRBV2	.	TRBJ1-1	TGTGCCAGCAGTGACGGGGGGCCACTTATGAACACTGAAGCTTTCTTT	CASSDGGPLMNTEAFF
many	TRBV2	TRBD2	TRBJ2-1	TGTGCCAGCATTAAACTAGCGGGAGGGTGGAATGAGCAGTTCTTC	CASIKLAGGWNEQFF
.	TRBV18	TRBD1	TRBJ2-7	TGTGCCAGCTCCCTCGGACAGGGGGAGCAGTACTTC	CASSLGQGEQYF
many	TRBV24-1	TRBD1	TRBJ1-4	TGTGCCACCAGTGATTCGGGGACAGGGGAGAATGAAAAACTGTTTTTT	CATSDSGTGENEKLFF
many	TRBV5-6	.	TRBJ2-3	TGTGCCAGCAGCTCGCCGACGGCAGATACGCAGTATTTT	CASSSPTADTQYF
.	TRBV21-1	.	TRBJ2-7	TGTGCCAGCAGCCCCCCCGGGGGACTCCCGACTATCTACGAGCAGTACTTC	CASSPPGGLPTIYEQYF
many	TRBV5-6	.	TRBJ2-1	TGTGCCAGCAGCTTGGGGGCCAATGAGCAGTTCTTC	CASSLGANEQFF
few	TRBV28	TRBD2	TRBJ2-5	TGTGCCAGCAGCCGTCAGCGGGAGGAGACCCAGTACTTC	CASSRQREETQYF
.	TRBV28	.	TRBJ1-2	TGTGCCAGCAGTTCACCCTCGGCTCTCAAGGGAAACTATGGCTACACCTTC	CASSSPSALKGNYGYTF
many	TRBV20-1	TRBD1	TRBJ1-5	TGCAGTGCATCGGGACAGGCCCCGGATCAGCCCCAGCATTTT	CSASGQAPDQPQHF
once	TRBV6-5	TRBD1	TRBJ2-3	TGTGCCAGCAGTTTCAGGACAGGGTACACAGATACGCAGTATTTT	CASSFRTGYTDTQYF
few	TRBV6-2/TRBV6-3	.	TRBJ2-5	TGTGCCAGCAGTGAACGACAGGTGGGCCAAGAGACCCAGTACTTC	CASSERQVGQETQYF
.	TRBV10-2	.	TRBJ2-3	TGCGCCAGCAGTACTAACAGGGTTACAGATACGCAGTATTTT	CASSTNRVTDTQYF
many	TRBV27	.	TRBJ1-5	TGTGCCAGCAGTTTGGCACAGGGCCCAAATCAGCCCCAGCATTTT	CASSLAQGPNQPQHF
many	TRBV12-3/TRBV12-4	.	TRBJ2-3	TGTGCCAGCAGTCCCATGAGCACAGATACGCAGTATTTT	CASSPMSTDTQYF
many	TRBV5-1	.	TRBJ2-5	TGCGCCAGCAACCGGGACACGAACCAAGAGACCCAGTACTTC	CASNRDTNQETQYF
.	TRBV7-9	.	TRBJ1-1	TGTGCCAGCAGCTTATCGCTGCTAAACACTGAAGCTTTCTTT	CASSLSLLNTEAFF
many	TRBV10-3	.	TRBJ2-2	TGTGCCATCAGTGTAGGCAGGGACACCGGGGAGCTGTTTTTT	CAISVGRDTGELFF
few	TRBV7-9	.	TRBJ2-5	TGTGCCAGCAGCTACGAGTGGGCGGGAGAGACCCAGTACTTC	CASSYEWAGETQYF
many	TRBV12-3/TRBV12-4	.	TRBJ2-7	TGTGCCAGCAAATCCACCAAGCCCCCGGACTACGAGCAGTACTTC	CASKSTKPPDYEQYF
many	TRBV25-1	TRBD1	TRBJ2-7	TGTGCCAGCAGTGACCCAACGGGACAGTCGAACTCCTACGAGCAGTACTTC	CASSDPTGQSNSYEQYF
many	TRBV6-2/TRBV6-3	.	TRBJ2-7	TGTGCCAGCAGTTACTACAGGGATATGTACGAGCAGTACTTC	CASSYYRDMYEQYF
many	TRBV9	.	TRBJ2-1	TGTGCCAGCAGCGTAGCCGGGGGCTTTGGGAAGGAGAATGAGCAGTTCTTC	CASSVAGGFGKENEQFF
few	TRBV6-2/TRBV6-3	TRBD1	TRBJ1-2	TGTGCCAGCAGTTACCTCCAGGGGGGACGCTATGGCTACACCTTC	CASSYLQGGRYGYTF
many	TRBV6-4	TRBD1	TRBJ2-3	TGTGCCAGCAGTGACTCGACAGGGGCAGATACGCAGTATTTT	CASSDSTGADTQYF
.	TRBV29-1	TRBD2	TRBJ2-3	TGCAGCGTCGATAGCGGGGGGGCCCATACGCAGTATTTT	CSVDSGGAHTQYF
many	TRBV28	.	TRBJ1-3	TGTGCCAGCAGTTCTACAGGGTCCCCTAGCACCCCCATATATTTT	CASSSTGSPSTPIYF
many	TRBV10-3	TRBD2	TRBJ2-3	TGTGCCATTGACCCTGCAGGGTCGAGGGTAGCGGGGGAAACAGATACGCAGTATTTT	CAIDPAGSRVAGETDTQYF
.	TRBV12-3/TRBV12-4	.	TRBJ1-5	TGTGCCAGCAGTTTCAGGGTAAATCAGCCCCAGCATTTT	CASSFRVNQPQHF
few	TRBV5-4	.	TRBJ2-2	TGTGCCAGCAGCCGTTCCGGGGAGCTGTTTTTT	CASSRSGELFF
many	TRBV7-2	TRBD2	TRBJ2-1	TGTGCCAGCAGCTTGGGTCTAGCGGGAGGCCAGAATGAGCAGTTCTTC	CASSLGLAGGQNEQFF
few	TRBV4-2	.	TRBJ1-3	TGTGCCAGCAGCCAAAGGACGTTGAGCTCTGGAAACACCATATATTTT	CASSQRTLSSGNTIYF
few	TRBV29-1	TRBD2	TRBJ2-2	TGCAGCGTTGAATCTAGGCGGGAGGGGAACACCGGGGAGCTGTTTTTT	CSVESRREGNTGELFF
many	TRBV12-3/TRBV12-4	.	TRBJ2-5	TGTGCCAGCAGTGGGATAGCCGTGAGATACGAAGGGACCCAGTACTTC	CASSGIAVRYEGTQYF
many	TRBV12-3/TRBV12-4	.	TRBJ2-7	TGTGCCAGCAGTTTGAGGCAGGGCGTCAACGAGCAGTACTTC	CASSLRQGVNEQYF
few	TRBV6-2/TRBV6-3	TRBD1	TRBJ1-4	TGTGCCAGCAGCAGCCGGGACAGTATTAATGAAAAACTGTTTTTT	CASSSRDSINEKLFF
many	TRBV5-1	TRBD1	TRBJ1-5	TGCGCCAGCAGCTTTCAGGGGGGTGATCAGCCCCAGCATTTT	CASSFQGGDQPQHF
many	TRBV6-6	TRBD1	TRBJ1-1	TGTGCCAGCAGCTATCCGGGACAGGGGATGACTGAAGCTTTCTTT	CASSYPGQGMTEAFF
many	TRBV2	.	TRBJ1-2	TGTGCCAGCAGTGATATGGCCCGGGTGGGCTACACCTTC	CASSDMARVGYTF
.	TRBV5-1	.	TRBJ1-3	TGCGCCAGCAGCTTGGAAGATAGCTCTGGAAACACCATATATTTT	CASSLEDSSGNTIYF
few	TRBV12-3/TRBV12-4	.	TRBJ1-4	TGTGCCGTGGATGAGGGCGCGGTAACTAATGAAAAACTGTTTTTT	CAVDEGAVTNEKLFF
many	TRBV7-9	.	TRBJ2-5	TGTGCCAGCAGCCGATGGATGCCTACGTACCAAGAGACCCAGTACTTC	CASSRWMPTYQETQYF
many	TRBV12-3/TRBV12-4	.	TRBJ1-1	TGTGCCAGCAGTCCCCGACAGAACACTGAAGCTTTCTTT	CASSPRQNTEAFF
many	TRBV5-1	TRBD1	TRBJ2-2	TGCGCCAGCCGACCAGGGACAGGGGCCTCCGGGGAGCTGTTTTTT	CASRPGTGASGELFF
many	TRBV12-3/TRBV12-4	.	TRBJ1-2	TGTGCCAGCAGCCCAGAGAGGGGGACCCCGTCCTGGGTCTATGGCTACACCTTC	CASSPERGTPSWVYGYTF
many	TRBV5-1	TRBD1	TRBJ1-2	TGCGCCAGCAGCCGACAGGGGGCGGACTATGGCTACACCTTC	CASSRQGADYGYTF
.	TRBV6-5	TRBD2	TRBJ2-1	TGTGCCAGCAGTTACGCTGGCGGGGGGCACAATGAGCAGTTCTTC	CASSYAGGGHNEQFF
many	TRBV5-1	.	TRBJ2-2	TGCGCCAGTCCCAAGCCAGGGACGAACACCGGGGAGCTGTTTTTT	CASPKPGTNTGELFF
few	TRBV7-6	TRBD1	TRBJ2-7	TGTGCCAGCAGCTTAGCCAGGACAGGGGAACACGAGCAGTACTTC	CASSLARTGEHEQYF
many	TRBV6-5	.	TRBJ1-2	TGTGCCAGCAGTTACTCTCAGCGGTATGGCTACACCTTC	CASSYSQRYGYTF
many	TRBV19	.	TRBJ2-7	TGTGCCACTAACTCGGGGGTCGGGGAGCAGTACTTC	CATNSGVGEQYF
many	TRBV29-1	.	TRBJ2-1	TGCAGCGCTGACAGGCGGGTCGGGAGTGAGCAGTTCTTC	CSADRRVGSEQFF
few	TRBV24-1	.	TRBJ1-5	TGTGCCACCAGTGATTATGGGCAGCCCCAGCATTTT	CATSDYGQPQHF
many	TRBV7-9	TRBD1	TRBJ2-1	TGTGCCAGCAGCTTAGAGGCTTTTAGGGGGCGCTTAAATGAGCAGTTCTTC	CASSLEAFRGRLNEQFF
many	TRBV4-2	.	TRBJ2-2	TGTGCCAGCAGCCAAGATCTAGGGGGCACCGGGGAGCTGTTTTTT	CASSQDLGGTGELFF
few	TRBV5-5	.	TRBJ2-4	TGTGCCAGCAGGGCAGGGGCCCTGCCCGGGAACATTCAGTACTTC	CASRAGALPGNIQYF